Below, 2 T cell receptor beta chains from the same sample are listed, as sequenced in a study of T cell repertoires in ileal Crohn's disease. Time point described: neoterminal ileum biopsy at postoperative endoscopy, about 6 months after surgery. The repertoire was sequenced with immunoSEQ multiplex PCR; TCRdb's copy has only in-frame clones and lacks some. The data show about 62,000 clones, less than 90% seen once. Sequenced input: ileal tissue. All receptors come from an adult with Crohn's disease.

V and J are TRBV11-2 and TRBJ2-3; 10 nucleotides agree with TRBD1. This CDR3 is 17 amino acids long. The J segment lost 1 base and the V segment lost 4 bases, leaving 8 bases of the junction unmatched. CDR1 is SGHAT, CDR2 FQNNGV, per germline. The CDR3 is CASSSPGQGWGTDTQYF. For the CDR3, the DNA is TGTGCCAGCAGCTCCCCGGGACAGGGGTGGGGCACAGATACGCAGTATTTT.

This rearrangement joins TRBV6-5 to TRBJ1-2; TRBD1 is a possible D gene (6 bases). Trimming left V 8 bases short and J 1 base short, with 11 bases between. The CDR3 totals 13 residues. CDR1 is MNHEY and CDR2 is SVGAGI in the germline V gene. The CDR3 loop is CASGLGGNYGYTF. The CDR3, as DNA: TGTGCCAGCGGGCTAGGGGGTAACTATGGCTACACCTTC.